This TCR beta chain derives from a study of blood T cells in healthy people across ages. With a J-beta primer mix and a sample-barcoded 5' primer, a second PCR ran roughly 6 to 11 cycles. TCRdb itself ran the 5' RACE reads through MiXCR, one entry per CDR3 protein. The sample yields some 860,000 distinct CDR3 sequences, around three fifths seen once. The germline gives CDR1 SGHRS, CDR2 YFSETQ. V dropped 4 bases and J dropped 2 bases, with 21 bases sitting between them. The CDR3 runs to 17 residues. The sequence was obtained from a man aged 40-49 years in good health. This sequence joins TRBV5-1 and TRBJ2-5; possible D gene TRBD1, 6 bases. Sequencing was carried out using blood. The CDR3 region has the DNA TGCGCCAGCAGCCCCTGGGGGCCAGGGGATACACAAGAGACCCAGTACTTC. Its protein product is CASSPWGPGDTQETQYF.